Listed here are 2 T cell receptor beta chains from one sample, sequenced in a study of vaccination effects on CD4 cells after COVID-19. No antigens are known for them. TCRdb's table, derived via immunoSEQ multiplex PCR, lists solely in-frame clones and lacks some. The profile covers some 27,000 clones, with around three fifths appearing a single time and almost 10% taken by the ten largest. Cells that had been cultured for 10 days were the source of isolated CD4+ T cells. This specimen consisted of CD4+ T cells from PBMCs cultured without peptide, obtained before COVID-19 vaccination. The receptor set was obtained from a human donor who received a COVID-19 vaccine.

The genes are TRBV13 and TRBJ1-4; a weak D match, TRBD1 (6 bases). Germline CDR1 reads PRHDT; CDR2 reads FYEKMQ (reference sequence). With 4 bases removed from V and 8 bases from J, the gap between germline ends came to 26 bases. There are 18 residues in the CDR3. CDR3 sequence: CASSSRKPPDRISEKLFF. The DNA for the CDR3 is TGTGCCAGCAGCTCAAGAAAGCCCCCCGACAGGATTTCGGAAAAACTGTTTTTT.

The gene calls are TRBV6-5 and TRBJ2-7; TRBD1 aligns across 9 bases. Per the germline V gene, CDR1 is MNHEY and CDR2 is SVGAGI. The V segment lost 5 bases and the J segment 3 bases; nucleotides outside the gene matches: 5. The CDR3 runs to 14 residues. The CDR3 here is CASSRTGDFYEQYF. DNA of the CDR3: TGTGCCAGCAGTCGGACAGGGGATTTCTACGAGCAGTACTTC.